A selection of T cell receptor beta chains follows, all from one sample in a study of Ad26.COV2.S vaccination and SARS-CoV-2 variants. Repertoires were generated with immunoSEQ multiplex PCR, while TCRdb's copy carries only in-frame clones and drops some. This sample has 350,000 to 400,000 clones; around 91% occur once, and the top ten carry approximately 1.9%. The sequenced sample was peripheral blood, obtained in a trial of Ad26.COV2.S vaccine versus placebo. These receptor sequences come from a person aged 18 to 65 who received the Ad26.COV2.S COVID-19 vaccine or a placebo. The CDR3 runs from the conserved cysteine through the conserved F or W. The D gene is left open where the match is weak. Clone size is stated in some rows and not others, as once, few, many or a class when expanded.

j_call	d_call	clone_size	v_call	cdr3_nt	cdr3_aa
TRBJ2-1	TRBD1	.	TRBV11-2	TGTGCCAGCAGCTTACGAGACAGGGGGTACAATGAGCAGTTCTTC	CASSLRDRGYNEQFF
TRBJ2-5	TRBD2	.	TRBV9	TGTGCCAGCAGCGACGACCAGGGACTAGCGGGAGGACAAGAGACCCAGTACTTC	CASSDDQGLAGGQETQYF
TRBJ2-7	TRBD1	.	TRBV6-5	TGTGCCAGCAGTTCAGGGGGCTGGGAGCAGTACTTC	CASSSGGWEQYF
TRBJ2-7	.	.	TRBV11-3	TGTGCCAGCAGCTTAGAAAGCGCCGCGAGCTACGAGCAGTACTTC	CASSLESAASYEQYF
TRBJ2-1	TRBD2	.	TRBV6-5	TGTGCCAGCAGTTACTCGATCCGGGGGGGGTTTGTGCAGTTCTTC	CASSYSIRGGFVQFF
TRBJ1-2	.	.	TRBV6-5	TGTGCCAGCAGACCAAGCTCACAGGGCCGCTATGGCTACACCTTC	CASRPSSQGRYGYTF
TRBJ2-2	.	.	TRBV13	TGTGCCAGCAGCCGTAGGGGGGTAGGGACCGGGGAGCTGTTTTTT	CASSRRGVGTGELFF
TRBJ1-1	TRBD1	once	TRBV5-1	TGCGCCAGCAGCTTGCACGGACAGGGGGCGAAGACTGAAGCTTTCTTT	CASSLHGQGAKTEAFF
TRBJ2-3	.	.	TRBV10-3	TGTGCCACCCCGCCCCGGACGGATACGCAGTATTTT	CATPPRTDTQYF
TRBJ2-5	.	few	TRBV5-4	TGTGCCAGCAGCTTTGAAGCGGAGACCCAGTACTTC	CASSFEAETQYF
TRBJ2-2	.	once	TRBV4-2	TGTGCCAGCACCCAGGGTAACGGGGAGCTGTTTTTT	CASTQGNGELFF
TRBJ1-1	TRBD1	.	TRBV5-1	TGCGCCAGCAGCCCTGGGACAGGGATGAACACTGAAGCTTTCTTT	CASSPGTGMNTEAFF
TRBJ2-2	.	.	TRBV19	TGTGCCAGTAGTTACCTCATGGGACACCCTACCGGGGAGCTGTTTTTT	CASSYLMGHPTGELFF
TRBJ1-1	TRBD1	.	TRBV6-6	TGTGCCAGCAGCTACCAGGGGGAACAAGCTTTCTTT	CASSYQGEQAFF
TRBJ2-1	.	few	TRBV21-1	TGTGCCAGCAGCAAACAAGGGTGGGCCCGGGACAATGAGCAGTTCTTC	CASSKQGWARDNEQFF
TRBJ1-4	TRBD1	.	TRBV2	TGTGCCAGCAGTGGCAGGGGGCGACGGGAAAAACTGTTTTTT	CASSGRGRREKLFF
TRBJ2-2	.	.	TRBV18	TGTGCCAGCTCAAGACGACAGGAGGGCGGGGAGCTGTTTTTT	CASSRRQEGGELFF
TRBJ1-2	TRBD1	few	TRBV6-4	TGTGCCAGCAGTGACTCGACGGAGGGGGCGTATGGCTACACCTTC	CASSDSTEGAYGYTF
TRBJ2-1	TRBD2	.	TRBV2	TGTGCCAGCAGTGAAGGGGGCAGCGGGACTAGCGGAAGCAATGAGCAGTTCTTC	CASSEGGSGTSGSNEQFF
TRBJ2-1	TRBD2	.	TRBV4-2	TGTGCCAGCAGCGGGGGGGGTCTAGCGGGAGGAAATGAGCAGTTCTTC	CASSGGGLAGGNEQFF
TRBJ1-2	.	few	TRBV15	TGTGCCACCAGCAGAGATTTCCCCAGGGAGGGCTACACCTTC	CATSRDFPREGYTF
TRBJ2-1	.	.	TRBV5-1	TGCGCCAGCAGCTTGGAGGTAGCTCGGAATGAGCAGTTCTTC	CASSLEVARNEQFF
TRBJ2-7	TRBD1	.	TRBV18	TGTGCCAGCTCTCTCACTATGACAGGGGAGTCCTACGAGCAGTACTTC	CASSLTMTGESYEQYF
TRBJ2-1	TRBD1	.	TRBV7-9	TGTGCCAGCAGCGCCCCGGGACAGTACGTTGAGCAGTTCTTC	CASSAPGQYVEQFF
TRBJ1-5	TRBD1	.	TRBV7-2	TGTGCCAGCAGCTTCGGTGGACAGGGACGGCCCCAGCATTTT	CASSFGGQGRPQHF
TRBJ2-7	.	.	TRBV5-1	TGCGCCAGCAGCTTGCGAGCAGACCCCTACGAGCAGTACTTC	CASSLRADPYEQYF
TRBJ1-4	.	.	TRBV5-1	TGCGCCAGCACCCCGGGAAGAGGGGCTGGGGAAAAACTGTTTTTT	CASTPGRGAGEKLFF
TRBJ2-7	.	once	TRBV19	TGTGCCAGTAGTGAGAGGGAGTCCGAGCAGTACTTC	CASSERESEQYF
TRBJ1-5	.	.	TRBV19	TGTGCCAGTAGTATGAAAACGACCCAGCCCCAGCATTTT	CASSMKTTQPQHF
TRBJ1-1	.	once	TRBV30	TGTGCCTGGATGATAGGTGGGGGGACTGAAGCTTTCTTT	CAWMIGGGTEAFF
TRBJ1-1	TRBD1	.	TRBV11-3	TGTGCCAGCAGCTTAGCCCTCGGACAGGGAGGACACACTGAAGCTTTCTTT	CASSLALGQGGHTEAFF
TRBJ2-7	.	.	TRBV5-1	TGCGCCAGCAGCCTGACCTCAGGGTCCTACGAGCAGTACTTC	CASSLTSGSYEQYF
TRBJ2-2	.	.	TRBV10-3	TGTGCCATCAGCCCGGGGGGCGGGACCGGGGAGCTGTTTTTT	CAISPGGGTGELFF
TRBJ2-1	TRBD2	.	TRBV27	TGTGCCAGCAGTTTATCCAGGGCCAGCGGGAGGGAGCAGTTCTTC	CASSLSRASGREQFF
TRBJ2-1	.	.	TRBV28	TGTGCCAGCAGTTCGATGGTAGCGCTCTTACTTTACAATGAGCAGTTCTTC	CASSSMVALLLYNEQFF
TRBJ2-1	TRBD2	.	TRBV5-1	TGCGCCAGCAGCACACTAGCGGGTACCTCAAATGAGCAGTTCTTC	CASSTLAGTSNEQFF
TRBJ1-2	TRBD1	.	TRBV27	TGTGCCAGCAGTTTCACTGGGACAGGGAGTGGCTACACCTTC	CASSFTGTGSGYTF
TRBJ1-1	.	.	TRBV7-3	TGTGCCAGCAGCTTAACCCCGGGACCGGGGGGAACTGAAGCTTTCTTT	CASSLTPGPGGTEAFF
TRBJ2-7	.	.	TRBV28	TGTGCCAGCAGTCCCGAGATAGGGTCAAGGTACGAGCAGTACTTC	CASSPEIGSRYEQYF
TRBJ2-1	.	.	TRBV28	TGTGCCAGCAGCAGTCCCTCAGGGATCTCCTACAATGAGCAGTTCTTC	CASSSPSGISYNEQFF
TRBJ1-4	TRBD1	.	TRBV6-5	TGTGCCAGCAGTCCCACAGGGGCAACTAATGAAAAACTGTTTTTT	CASSPTGATNEKLFF
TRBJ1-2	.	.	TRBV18	TGTGCCAGCTCACCACCGGGGATTCATGGCTACACCTTC	CASSPPGIHGYTF
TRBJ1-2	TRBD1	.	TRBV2	TGTGCCAGCACCACCAGGACAGGGTCCGGCTACACCTTC	CASTTRTGSGYTF
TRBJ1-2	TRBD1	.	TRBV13	TGTGCCAGCAGCTCCCGGGACAGGGAGGTGGATGGCTACACCTTC	CASSSRDREVDGYTF
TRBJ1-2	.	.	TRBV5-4	TGTGCCAGCAGCTTGGACCCTCAGGGATATGGCTACACCTTC	CASSLDPQGYGYTF
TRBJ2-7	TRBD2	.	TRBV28	TGTGCCAGCAGTTTGGGACTAGCGGGACCATACGAGCAGTACTTC	CASSLGLAGPYEQYF
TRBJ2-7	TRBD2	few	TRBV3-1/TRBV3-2	TGTGCCAGCAGCCTATCTAGCGGGCGCTCCTACGAGCAGTACTTC	CASSLSSGRSYEQYF
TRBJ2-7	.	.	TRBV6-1	TGTGCCAGCAGTGAATTTGGGCAGGGAACCTACGAGCAGTACTTC	CASSEFGQGTYEQYF
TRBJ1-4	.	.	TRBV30	TGTGCCTTCTCACGGGGTACAGGTACTAATGAAAAACTGTTTTTT	CAFSRGTGTNEKLFF
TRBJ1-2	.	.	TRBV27	TGTGCCAGCAGTCTCGTGGGGGGCCAAGATGGCTACACCTTC	CASSLVGGQDGYTF
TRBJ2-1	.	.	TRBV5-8	TGTGCCAGCAGTCGAGTCCAGAATGAGCAGTTCTTC	CASSRVQNEQFF
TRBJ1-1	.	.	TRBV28	TGTGCCAGCAGTTTGTCACGGGGCCGGACTGAAGCTTTCTTT	CASSLSRGRTEAFF
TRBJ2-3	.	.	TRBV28	TGTGCCAGCAGACAACAGGGCGGAGGAGCGCAGTATTTT	CASRQQGGGAQYF
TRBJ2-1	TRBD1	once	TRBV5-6	TGTGCCAGCAGCAACCGGACAGGAGGCTCCTACAATGAGCAGTTCTTC	CASSNRTGGSYNEQFF
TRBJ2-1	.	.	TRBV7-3	TGTGCCAGCAGCTTAACACCGACAGCTTACAATGAGCAGTTCTTC	CASSLTPTAYNEQFF